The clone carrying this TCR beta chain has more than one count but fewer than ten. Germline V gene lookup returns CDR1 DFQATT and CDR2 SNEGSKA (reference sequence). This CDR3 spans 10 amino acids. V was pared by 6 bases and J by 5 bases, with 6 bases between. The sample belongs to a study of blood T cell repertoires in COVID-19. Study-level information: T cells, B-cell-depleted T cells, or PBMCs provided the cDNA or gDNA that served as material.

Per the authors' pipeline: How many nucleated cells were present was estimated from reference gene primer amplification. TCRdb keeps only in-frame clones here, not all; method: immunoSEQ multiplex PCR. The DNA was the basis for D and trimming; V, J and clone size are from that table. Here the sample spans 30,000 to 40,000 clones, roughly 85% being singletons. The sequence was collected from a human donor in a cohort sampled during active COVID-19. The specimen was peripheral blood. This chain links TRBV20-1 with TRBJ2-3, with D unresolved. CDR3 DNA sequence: TGCAGTGCCTCAGGAGATACGCAGTATTTT. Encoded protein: CSASGDTQYF.